This TCR beta chain came from a study of neurological immune-mediated disorders. Of note for this clonotype: The junction shows a germline mismatch at one end, possibly a read error.

Looked up from germline, CDR1 is DFQATT and CDR2 is SNEGSKA (reference sequence). CDR3 length: 14 residues. A blood bank in Maryland, USA, provided the volunteers who served as healthy controls. The study built unsorted libraries from 2 million PBMCs kept at -80 C. Synthesis of cDNA was carried out by template-switch 5'RACE. The reaction used 10-nucleotide random UMIs. TCRdb used MiXCR to reprocess the 5' RACE reads, holding one entry per CDR3 protein. The sample has about 16,000 distinct CDR3 sequences, less than 25% seen once. V usage is TRBV20-1 and J usage is TRBJ2-1; D not resolved. Sequencing was carried out using PBMCs. The sequence came from a man between 50 and 59 years old in good health. CDR3 residues: CSARDLMSVNEQFF. CDR3 bases: TGCAGTGCTAGAGATCTAATGAGTGTCAATGAGCAATTCTTC.